A selection of T cell receptor beta chains follows, all from one sample in a study of blood T cell repertoires in COVID-19. Repertoires were generated with immunoSEQ multiplex PCR, while TCRdb's copy carries only in-frame clones and drops some. The sample has over 130,000 clones; over 80% are singletons. Sequenced: peripheral blood. These receptors were obtained from a man aged 60 to 75 with active or convalescent COVID-19. CDR3s include the opening cysteine and the closing phenylalanine or tryptophan. A D gene is named only where the DNA matches it firmly. Clone size appears in some rows only: once, few, many, or a class for an expanded clone.

abundance	v_gene	j_gene	d_gene	CDR3nt	CDR3aa
.	TRBV28	TRBJ2-1	TRBD1	TGTGCCAGCAGTTTAGGGGGACGACAGGGCCTCAATGAGCAGTTCTTC	CASSLGGRQGLNEQFF
.	TRBV10-3	TRBJ1-3	.	TGTGCCATCAGCCCGGAGGCAGGGGAGAACACCATATATTTT	CAISPEAGENTIYF
.	TRBV28	TRBJ2-5	TRBD1	TGTGCCAGCAGTCGGGGACAGGGGGCCCAAGAGACCCAGTACTTC	CASSRGQGAQETQYF
once	TRBV28	TRBJ1-5	TRBD1	TGTGCCAGCAGACCGGACAGGGAGCAGCCCCAGCATTTT	CASRPDREQPQHF
.	TRBV15	TRBJ2-2	.	TGTGCCACCAGCAGCCTAGGGGAGCTGTTTTTT	CATSSLGELFF
few	TRBV28	TRBJ2-7	TRBD1	TGTGCCAGCAGCCTGCGACAGGGCGTAAAGTACGAGCAGTACTTC	CASSLRQGVKYEQYF
.	TRBV10-3	TRBJ2-1	.	TGTGCCATCAGTTCCCTTGATGGGGGCGGCGTGGATGAGCAGTTCTTC	CAISSLDGGGVDEQFF
.	TRBV14	TRBJ2-1	.	TGTGCCAGCAGCCCCCTCTTGGCGGATCCCTCGGGTGAGCAGTTCTTC	CASSPLLADPSGEQFF
once	TRBV28	TRBJ1-4	.	TGTGCCAGTGGACAGAGCCTCGCAACTAATGAAAAACTGTTTTTT	CASGQSLATNEKLFF
.	TRBV28	TRBJ2-1	.	TGTGCCAGCAGTTTCCGTCAGGAGCAGTTCTTC	CASSFRQEQFF
.	TRBV19	TRBJ2-7	TRBD2	TGTGCCAGTAGCCTAGCGGGAGGTACCTACGAGCAGTACTTC	CASSLAGGTYEQYF
.	TRBV9	TRBJ1-6	TRBD1	TGTGCCAGCAGCCCCCAGACAGGGTTCAATTCACCCCTCCACTTT	CASSPQTGFNSPLHF
.	TRBV5-1	TRBJ2-6	.	TGCGCCAGCAGCTTGGCTTCTGGGGCCAACGTCCTGACTTTC	CASSLASGANVLTF
.	TRBV27	TRBJ2-7	.	TGTGCCAGCAGTCCTGGGACCGGGGGTGGGTACGAGCAGTACTTC	CASSPGTGGGYEQYF
.	TRBV30	TRBJ2-7	TRBD1	TGTGCCTGGAGTGGGACAGGGACTGGATACGAGCAGTACTTC	CAWSGTGTGYEQYF
.	TRBV5-1	TRBJ2-1	.	TGCGCCAGCAGCTTGGGAGGTCGAGGATTCCGGGGGAATGAGCAGTTCTTC	CASSLGGRGFRGNEQFF
.	TRBV28	TRBJ1-5	.	TGTGCCAGCAGTTTATACGGTCAGCCCCAGCATTTT	CASSLYGQPQHF
.	TRBV5-3	TRBJ2-3	TRBD2	TGTGCCAGAAGCTCCCCGACTAGCGGGAGGGTCTCTAGCACAGATACGCAGTATTTT	CARSSPTSGRVSSTDTQYF
.	TRBV14	TRBJ2-1	TRBD2	TGTGCCAGCAGCCCCTTGGGCAGCGGGAGGGCGGTCAATGAGCAGTTCTTC	CASSPLGSGRAVNEQFF
.	TRBV11-2	TRBJ2-1	.	TGTGCCAGCAGCTCCCCAGCAGGGGTGGCCTACAATGAGCAGTTCTTC	CASSSPAGVAYNEQFF
.	TRBV5-1	TRBJ2-1	TRBD2	TGCGCCAGCAGCTTGGCGGGAGGAGGGAACAATGAGCAGTTCTTC	CASSLAGGGNNEQFF
.	TRBV7-8	TRBJ1-6	.	TGTGCCAGCAGTCCCCGAGGGCTAGGTGATTCACCCCTCCACTTT	CASSPRGLGDSPLHF
.	TRBV27	TRBJ2-7	.	TGTGCCAGCAGTCCCCAATTGGGCCCCTACGAGCAGTACTTC	CASSPQLGPYEQYF
.	TRBV18	TRBJ2-2	.	TGTGCCAGCTCCCGTCAGACCGGGGAGCTGTTTTTT	CASSRQTGELFF
few	TRBV6-5	TRBJ1-4	.	TGTGCCAGCAGTTCACAGGGTGGGGGAAAACTGTTTTTT	CASSSQGGGKLFF
once	TRBV5-4	TRBJ1-1	TRBD1	TGTGCCAGCAGCTTATTTGGCCCATCGGGACAGAAGAACACTGAAGCTTTCTTT	CASSLFGPSGQKNTEAFF
.	TRBV19	TRBJ2-7	.	TGTGCCAGTAGCGAATTCGGGAGAGCTTACGAGCAGTACTTC	CASSEFGRAYEQYF
.	TRBV5-1	TRBJ1-1	.	TGCGCCAGCAGCGAAACCCTAACAGGGCCGAACACTGAAGCTTTCTTT	CASSETLTGPNTEAFF
.	TRBV18	TRBJ1-2	.	TGTGCCAGCTCCCGATCCTCGACAGCTACTAACTATGGCTACACCTTC	CASSRSSTATNYGYTF
.	TRBV18	TRBJ2-3	TRBD1	TGTGCCAGCTCATCGCCCGGGACAGGGACCACAGATACGCAGTATTTT	CASSSPGTGTTDTQYF
.	TRBV5-1	TRBJ2-1	TRBD1	TGCGCCAGCAGATACACAGGGGGCGGTGAGCAGTTCTTC	CASRYTGGGEQFF
.	TRBV6-5	TRBJ2-6	.	TGTGCCAGCAGAGACTACTCTGGGGCCAACGTCCTGACTTTC	CASRDYSGANVLTF
once	TRBV7-9	TRBJ1-2	.	TGTGCCACCTCCCGGGGGAACAGCCGGAATAATGGCTACACCTTC	CATSRGNSRNNGYTF
.	TRBV19	TRBJ2-7	.	TGTGCCAGTAGCCCCCGGTCGGGGACATGGACCTACGAGCAGTACTTC	CASSPRSGTWTYEQYF
once	TRBV7-3	TRBJ2-3	.	TGTGCCAGCAGCTTAGGGGGGAGTGGAGATACGCAGTATTTT	CASSLGGSGDTQYF
once	TRBV24-1	TRBJ2-1	TRBD2	TGTGCCACCAGTGCCCCAGGAGGGACTAGCTCCTACAATGAGCAGTTCTTC	CATSAPGGTSSYNEQFF
once	TRBV19	TRBJ1-3	.	TGTGCCAGTAGTCCGTCCCGGAGGGAAAAGACCATATATTTT	CASSPSRREKTIYF
.	TRBV21-1	TRBJ1-5	.	TGTGCCAGCAGCAAAGGGAAGGGGGCTAGCAATCAGCCCCAGCATTTT	CASSKGKGASNQPQHF
.	TRBV5-1	TRBJ2-3	TRBD2	TGCGCCAGCACAGCGGGAGGGCCGGCAGATACGCAGTATTTT	CASTAGGPADTQYF
.	TRBV10-3	TRBJ2-7	.	TGTGCCATCACCAGGGGAGCGGGGCGCTCCTACGAGCAGTACTTC	CAITRGAGRSYEQYF
.	TRBV21-1	TRBJ1-2	.	TGTGCCAGCACCCCGGGAGGGGCCTATGGCTACACCTTC	CASTPGGAYGYTF
.	TRBV7-9	TRBJ2-1	TRBD2	TGTGCCAGCAGCCCGAGTTCCGGGACTAGCGGGAGTAGTGAGCAGTTCTTC	CASSPSSGTSGSSEQFF
.	TRBV18	TRBJ1-5	.	TGTGCCAGCTCACCCGGACAGCTAAGCAATCAGCCCCAGCATTTT	CASSPGQLSNQPQHF
.	TRBV7-8	TRBJ1-4	.	TGTGCCAGCAGCTTAGCCCGAGGTAAGATTGAAAAACTGTTTTTT	CASSLARGKIEKLFF
.	TRBV19	TRBJ1-1	.	TGTGCCAGTAGTACCTGGAGGAACACTGAAGCTTTCTTT	CASSTWRNTEAFF
.	TRBV18	TRBJ2-7	TRBD2	TGTGCCAGCTCACCATCCAGCGGGGGTGAGCAGTACTTC	CASSPSSGGEQYF
.	TRBV2	TRBJ1-2	.	TGTGCCAGCACCGGTGGCTATGGCTACACCTTC	CASTGGYGYTF
.	TRBV7-9	TRBJ1-1	.	TGTGCCAGCAGCCCCCAGGGGAACACTGAAGCTTTCTTT	CASSPQGNTEAFF
.	TRBV7-9	TRBJ1-2	.	TGTGCCAGCAGCTTAGATAGGGGTGATGGCTACACCTTC	CASSLDRGDGYTF
.	TRBV5-1	TRBJ1-5	.	TGCGCCAGTAGCCCGGACAGTAGCAATCAGCCCCAGCATTTT	CASSPDSSNQPQHF
.	TRBV5-1	TRBJ2-5	.	TGCGCCAGCAGCTTGGCCCTAGTGTACCAAGAGACCCAGTACTTC	CASSLALVYQETQYF
.	TRBV19	TRBJ2-7	TRBD1	TGTGCCAGCCGACAGGGGTACGAGCAGTACTTC	CASRQGYEQYF
.	TRBV5-1	TRBJ1-1	.	TGCGCCAGCAGCTTGGGTGGAACAGGGGCTTTCTTT	CASSLGGTGAFF
.	TRBV6-1	TRBJ2-1	.	TGTGCCAGCAGTGGGAGACAGGCCATTTCCTACAATGAGCAGTTCTTC	CASSGRQAISYNEQFF
.	TRBV6-5	TRBJ2-7	.	TGTGCCAGCAGTACCCCGGGGTTATCTTCCTACGAGCAGTACTTC	CASSTPGLSSYEQYF
.	TRBV28	TRBJ2-5	.	TGTGCCAGTGGGCTTGGTGGCCAAGAGACCCAGTACTTC	CASGLGGQETQYF
.	TRBV28	TRBJ2-7	.	TGTGCCAGCCGTGGGGAAGTACAGGTCCACGAGCAGTACTTC	CASRGEVQVHEQYF
.	TRBV11-2	TRBJ2-7	.	TGTGCCAGCAGCTTCAGGGGTAATCACTACGAGCAGTACTTC	CASSFRGNHYEQYF
.	TRBV5-1	TRBJ2-7	.	TGCGCCAGCAGCCGTGCCTCGGGTAGCGAGTACGAGCAGTACTTC	CASSRASGSEYEQYF